These 9 T cell receptor beta chains were all obtained from the same sample, sequenced in a study of blood T cell repertoires in COVID-19. Measured with immunoSEQ multiplex PCR; TCRdb has only the in-frame clones, and not every one. This sample has nearly 90,000 clones, with 88% found just once. Sequenced material: peripheral blood. Receptors originate from a man in his fifties or sixties with acute or convalescent COVID-19.

The genes are TRBV6-5 and TRBJ1-1, with TRBD1 as a possible D gene (6 bases). Trimming pared 5 bases from V and 11 bases from J, leaving 18 bases between. The CDR3 length is 13 residues. CDR1 MNHEY and CDR2 SVGAGI come from the germline V gene. DNA for the CDR3: TGTGCCAGCAGTCTAACCGAACGGGGGGCCGCTTTCTTT. Its protein is CASSLTERGAAFF.

The gene calls are TRBV7-9 and TRBJ1-2; 8 bases are shared with TRBD1. This CDR3 spans 18 amino acids. The germline gives CDR1 SEHNR, CDR2 FQNEAQ (reference sequence). V lost 1 base, J lost 0 bases, and 10 bases stayed unmatched. CDR3 DNA: TGTGCCAGCAGCTTAGGTCGGACAGGGAGATTGGCTAACTATGGCTACACCTTC. It encodes CASSLGRTGRLANYGYTF.

The J gene is TRBJ2-1, the V gene TRBV5-4; no reliable D call. This CDR3 has 14 amino acids. V was cut by 0 bases and J by 12 bases, with 16 bases left in between. Germline values: CDR1 SGHNT, CDR2 YYREEE (reference sequence). The CDR3 DNA is TGTGCCAGCAGCTTGGCCGGCGGAGTCATGGGGCAGTTCTTC. This translates into CASSLAGGVMGQFF.

The V call is TRBV3-1 (or the pseudogene TRBV3-2), the J call TRBJ2-7; possibly TRBD2 for D (5 bases). The CDR3 consists of 16 residues. Germline V lookup: CDR1 LGHDT, CDR2 YNNKEL (reference sequence). Between the trimmed V and J ends, which lost 1 base and 5 bases, there was a span of 18 bases. The CDR3 bases are TGTGCCAGCAGCCAAGGGTCCCTAGCTGCGGTCGACGAGCAGTACTTC. This codes for CASSQGSLAAVDEQYF.

This chain links TRBV7-8 with TRBJ2-3; TRBD2 matches at 11 bases. This CDR3 has 17 residues. CDR1 and CDR2 (germline): SGHVS, FQNEAQ. Germline trimming cut 4 bases from V and 0 bases from J; bases unmatched to any gene: 6. CDR3 in amino acids: CASSWGTSGLSTDTQYF. The DNA of the CDR3 is TGTGCCAGCAGCTGGGGGACTAGCGGCCTTAGCACAGATACGCAGTATTTT.

The chain uses TRBV7-8 and TRBJ1-2; perhaps TRBD1 as D (5 bases). The V gene lost 4 bases and the J gene lost 4 bases, with 13 bases spanning the gap. Germline-derived CDR1 and CDR2 are SGHVS and FQNEAQ. This CDR3 contains 14 residues. CDR3 nucleotide sequence: TGTGCCAGCAGCTCGGACATGCTAGGCTATGGCTACACCTTC. Translation: CASSSDMLGYGYTF.

The V call is TRBV4-2, the J call TRBJ2-2, with 8 bases fitting TRBD2. The CDR3 runs 17 residues. V shed 0 bases, J shed 7 bases, and the junction held 10 bases outside the gene matches. The germline CDR1 and CDR2 sequences are LGHNA and YNFKEQ. In DNA, the CDR3 is TGTGCCAGCAGCCAAGAACCTACGGGAGGGCCCGTCGGGGAGCTGTTTTTT. It yields the protein CASSQEPTGGPVGELFF.

V usage is TRBV19 and J usage is TRBJ1-4; D is possibly TRBD1 (5 bases). This CDR3 comprises 17 residues. Trimming cost V 4 bases and J 0 bases, with 15 bases left between them. The germline V gene has CDR1 LNHDA and CDR2 SQIVND (reference sequence). The CDR3 protein is CASSKGTGEATNEKLFF. DNA for the CDR3: TGTGCCAGTAGTAAGGGGACGGGGGAAGCAACTAATGAAAAACTGTTTTTT.

The genes are TRBV6-1 and TRBJ1-1, with TRBD1 matching over 7 bases. The CDR3 has 16 residues. The germline gives CDR1 MNHNS, CDR2 SASEGT. J gave up 3 bases and V 2 bases, and 9 bases lay outside the gene matches. CDR3 region: CASSERRGLWDTEAFF. The CDR3 region has the DNA TGTGCCAGCAGTGAACGAAGGGGGCTTTGGGACACTGAAGCTTTCTTT.